This T cell receptor (beta chain) comes out of a study of T cells in Graves' hyperthyroidism and ophthalmopathy. What was amplified from RNA transcripts were TCR beta CDR3 regions. A first-round RT-PCR of the TCR CDR3 used the HTBI primer set. TCRdb recomputed calls from the multiplex PCR reads with MiXCR, one row per CDR3 protein. Found here are about 720,000 distinct CDR3 sequences, over 15% of them singletons; the top ten hold approximately 8.4%. This clonotype was recorded at least ten times. Antigen unknown. Per the germline V gene, CDR1 is DFQATT and CDR2 is SNEGSKA (reference sequence). This CDR3 region has 13 residues. Losses at the gene ends were 6 bases for V and 10 bases for J; bases not matched to a gene: 11. PBMCs came from more than 8.5 ml fresh peripheral blood. Study-level findings and limits: The model predicted ophthalmopathy a median about 6.6 months before onset.

V is TRBV20-1 and J is TRBJ2-1, with 8 bases that match TRBD1. The clonotype comes from a man between 18 and 35 years old with Graves' hyperthyroidism. Sequenced material: blood. The CDR3 coding sequence is TGCAGTGCAACGGGACAGGACCTTATGGAGCAGTTCTTC. Translated, it gives CSATGQDLMEQFF.